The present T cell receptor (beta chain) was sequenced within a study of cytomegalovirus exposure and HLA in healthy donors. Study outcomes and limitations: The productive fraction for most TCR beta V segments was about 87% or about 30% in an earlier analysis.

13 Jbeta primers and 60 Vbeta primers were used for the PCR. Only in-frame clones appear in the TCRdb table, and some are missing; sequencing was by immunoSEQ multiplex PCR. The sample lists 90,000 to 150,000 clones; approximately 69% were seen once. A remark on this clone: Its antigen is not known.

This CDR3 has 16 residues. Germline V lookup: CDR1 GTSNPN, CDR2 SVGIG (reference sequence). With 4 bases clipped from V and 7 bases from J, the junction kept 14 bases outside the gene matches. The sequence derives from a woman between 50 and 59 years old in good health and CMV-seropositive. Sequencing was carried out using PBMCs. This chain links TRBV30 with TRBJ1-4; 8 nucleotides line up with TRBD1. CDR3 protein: CAWNTPGGQGGEKLFF. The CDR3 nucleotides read TGTGCCTGGAACACACCAGGAGGACAGGGAGGTGAAAAACTGTTTTTT.